This entry is about one T cell receptor beta chain. The junction departs from the called germline gene at one end, perhaps through a read error. The data belong to a study of immune characterization of retroperitoneal liposarcoma. Via MiXCR, TCRdb re-called the PCR reads, giving one row per CDR3 protein. There are about 2,600 distinct CDR3 sequences in the sample; roughly 47% occur only once, and 38% lies in the top ten. The germline V gene has CDR1 MNHNS and CDR2 SASEGT. This CDR3 is built from 16 residues. The sequenced sample consisted of tumor tissue. The receptor was derived from a male donor with retroperitoneal liposarcoma. The V and J genes are TRBV6-1 and TRBJ2-7, with D possibly TRBD1 on 6 matching bases. The CDR3 protein is CASTEGFGDTSYEQYF. DNA of the CDR3: TGTGCCAGCACTGAAGGGTTCGGGGACACGTCCTACGAGCAGTACTTC.